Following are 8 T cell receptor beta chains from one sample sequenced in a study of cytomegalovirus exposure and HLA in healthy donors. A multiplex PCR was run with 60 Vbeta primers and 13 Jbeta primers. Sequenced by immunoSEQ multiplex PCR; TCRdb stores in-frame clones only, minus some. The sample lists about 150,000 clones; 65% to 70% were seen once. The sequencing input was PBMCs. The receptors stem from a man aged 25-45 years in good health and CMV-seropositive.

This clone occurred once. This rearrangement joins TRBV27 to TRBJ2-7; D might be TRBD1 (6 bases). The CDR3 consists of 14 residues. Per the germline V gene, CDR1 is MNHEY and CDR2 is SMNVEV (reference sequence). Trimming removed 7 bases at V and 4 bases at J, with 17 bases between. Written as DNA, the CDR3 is TGTGCCAGCAATCTCACAGGGTTTCGGTACGAGCAGTACTTC. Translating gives CASNLTGFRYEQYF.

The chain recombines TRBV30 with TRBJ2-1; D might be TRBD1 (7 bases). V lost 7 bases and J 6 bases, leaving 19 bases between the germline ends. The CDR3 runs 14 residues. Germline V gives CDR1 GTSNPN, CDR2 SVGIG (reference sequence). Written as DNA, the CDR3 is TGTGCCTTACAGGGGTCTCTCGGGGGCAATGAGCAGTTCTTC. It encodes CALQGSLGGNEQFF.

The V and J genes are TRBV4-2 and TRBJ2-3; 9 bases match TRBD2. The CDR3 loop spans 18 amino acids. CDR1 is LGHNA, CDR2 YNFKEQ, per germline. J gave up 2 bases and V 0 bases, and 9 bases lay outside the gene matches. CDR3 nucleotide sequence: TGTGCCAGCAGCCAAGATTTGGCTAGCGGGACGTACACAGATACGCAGTATTTT. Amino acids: CASSQDLASGTYTDTQYF.

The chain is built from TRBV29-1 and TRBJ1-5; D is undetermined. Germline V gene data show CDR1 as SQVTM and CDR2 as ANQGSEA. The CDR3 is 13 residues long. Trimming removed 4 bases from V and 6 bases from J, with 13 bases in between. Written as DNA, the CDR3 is TGCAGCGTTGTGGTCGGTGGGAGTCAGCCCCAGCATTTT. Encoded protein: CSVVVGGSQPQHF.

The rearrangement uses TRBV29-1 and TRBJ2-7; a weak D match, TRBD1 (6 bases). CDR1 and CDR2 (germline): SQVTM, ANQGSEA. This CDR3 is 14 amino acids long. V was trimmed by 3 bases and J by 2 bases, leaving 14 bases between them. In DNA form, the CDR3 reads TGCAGCGTTGATGGTCAGGACAGACCCTACGAGCAGTACTTC. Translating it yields CSVDGQDRPYEQYF.

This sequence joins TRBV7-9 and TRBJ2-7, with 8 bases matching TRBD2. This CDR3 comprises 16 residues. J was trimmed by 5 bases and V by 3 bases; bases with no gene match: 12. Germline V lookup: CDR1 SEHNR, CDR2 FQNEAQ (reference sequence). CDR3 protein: CASSLDGQAGDDEQYF. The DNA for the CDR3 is TGTGCCAGCAGCTTGGATGGTCAAGCGGGAGATGACGAGCAGTACTTC. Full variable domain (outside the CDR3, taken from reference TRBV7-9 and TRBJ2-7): DTGVSQNPRHKITKRGQNVTFRCDPISEHNRLYWYRQTLGQGPEFLTYFQNEAQLEKSRLLSDRFSAERPKGSFSTLEIQRTEQGDSAMYLCASSLDGQAGDDEQYFGPGTRLTVT.

CDR3 in amino acids: CASSYLTGDKDYEQYF. The CDR3 DNA is TGTGCCAGCAGCTACCTAACAGGGGATAAGGACTACGAGCAGTACTTC. The chain joins TRBV7-9 to TRBJ2-7; 7 bases line up with TRBD1. Germline CDR1 is SEHNR and CDR2 is FQNEAQ (reference sequence). Losses at the gene ends were 4 bases for V and 3 bases for J; bases not matched to a gene: 12. The CDR3 runs to 16 residues.

The CDR3 loop is CASSLGTGQQEGRFF. CDR3 bases: TGTGCCAGCAGTTTAGGCACCGGACAGCAGGAAGGGCGGTTCTTC. The chain recombines TRBV27 with TRBJ2-1, with D possibly TRBD1 on 6 matching bases. Germline V gives CDR1 MNHEY, CDR2 SMNVEV (reference sequence). V shed 2 bases and J shed 15 bases, with 23 bases lying between them. The CDR3 length is 15 residues.